The source of this TCR beta chain is a study of identical twins. General study results and limits: Fewer insertions characterized abundant cord blood beta clonotypes, whereas memory repertoires showed none. Twin sharing of out-of-frame TCR alpha was underestimated by models in monozygotic pairs.

With regard to this clonotype: The antigen is undetermined.

MiXCR, run by TCRdb on the 5' RACE reads, gives a single entry per CDR3 protein. The data hold a few hundred thousand distinct CDR3 sequences, with roughly an eighth observed a single time. The CDR3 length is 17 residues. V shed 0 bases and J 0 bases; nucleotides not matched to a gene: 5. Germline V gene sequence: CDR1 DFQATT, CDR2 SNEGSKA (reference sequence). Separately, the same data were catalogued under a study of yellow fever vaccine responses in identical twins.

This sequence originates from a woman aged 18-29 years in good health. Sequencing input: CD4+ T cells sorted from blood. The chain uses TRBV20-1 and TRBJ2-1, with 10 nucleotides matching TRBD2. The CDR3 loop reads CSARDSAGGSSYNEQFF. The CDR3 bases are TGCAGTGCTAGAGATTCAGCGGGAGGGAGCTCCTACAATGAGCAGTTCTTC.